The present T cell receptor beta chain was sequenced within a study of blood T cell repertoires in COVID-19 (dated by TCRdb to 2020 to 2022). A note on the overall study: Samples from collaborators originated in the United States, Italy and Spain and spanned both the acute and convalescent phases of COVID-19. Samples were obtained from the ongoing ImmuneRACE study (first 160 participants) and from about 1,300 subjects provided by 6 global collaborators. Where available, HLA class I and class II types were obtained from metadata supplied by the sample provider rather than from assay-based typing. Subjects who had been exposed to COVID-19, were actively infected with it, or had recovered from it provided the deeply sampled blood TCRbeta repertoires that made up the dataset. The prospective study material was composed of cDNA or gDNA derived from T cells, B-cell-depleted T cells, or PBMCs. A de-identified subject ID, COVID-19 status, age in years and sex were almost always included in the sample metadata. The repertoires were made available in a free public database intended to serve as a resource for research on the immune response to SARS-CoV-2. Overall study results and their limits: The amount of clinical and demographic metadata varied by source and participant and was provided uncurated.

On this clone: This receptor's antigen is unknown. No base quality information exists; no much larger clone differs at one position.

Each collaborating institution followed its own protocols to collect whole blood in K2EDTA tubes. Collaborator samples were shipped for TCRbeta analysis as frozen whole blood, isolated PBMCs, or DNA extracted from either sample type. CDR1 and CDR2, per the germline V gene, are KGHSH and LQKENI. V is pared back by 3 bases and J by 4 bases, with 18 bases lying between the germline termini. The CDR3 contains 17 residues, cysteine and phenylalanine counted. Only the CDR3 region is kept as DNA, spanning 51 bases read in frame from base 1. TCRbeta CDR3 regions were amplified from genomic DNA by means of the immunoSEQ Assay, a bias-controlled multiplex PCR. Regarding the original processing steps: Nucleated cell counts per sample were estimated from amplification of reference gene primers within the assay. To quantify the absolute abundance of each unique TCRbeta CDR3 rearrangement, sequence reads were collapsed and filtered. Productive Simpson clonality was computed per sample as the square root of Simpson's diversity index over productive rearrangements. Drawn from immuneACCESS, this table holds only the in-frame rearrangements with V and J called that TCRdb kept. Clones are partly lost; checked studies trace under half to an unresolved V gene and leave the rest unexplained. V, J and clone size are taken as reported in that table, and D and trimming were inferred from the DNA itself. In all, the sample holds some 100,000 clones, and roughly 86% of those were seen once. Over 9% of the sample is in the top ten clones.

What was sequenced was peripheral blood. The clonotype originates from a man aged 50 to 59 with acute or convalescent COVID-19. The V and J segments used are TRBV18 and TRBJ1-4; too little of a D gene remains to name it. CDR3 loop: CASSPFQPSGINEKLFF. The nucleotide sequence is TGTGCCAGCTCACCGTTCCAGCCCTCGGGGATTAATGAAAAACTGTTTTTT.